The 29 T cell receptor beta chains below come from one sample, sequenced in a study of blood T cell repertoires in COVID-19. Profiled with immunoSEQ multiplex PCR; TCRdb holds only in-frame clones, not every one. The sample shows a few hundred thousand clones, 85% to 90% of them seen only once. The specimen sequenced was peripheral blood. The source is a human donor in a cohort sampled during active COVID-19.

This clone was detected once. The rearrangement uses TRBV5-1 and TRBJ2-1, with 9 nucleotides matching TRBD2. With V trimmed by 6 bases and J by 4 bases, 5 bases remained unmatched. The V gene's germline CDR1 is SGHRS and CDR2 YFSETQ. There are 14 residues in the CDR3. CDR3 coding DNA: TGCGCCAGCACCGTAGCGGGGGTATACAATGAGCAGTTCTTC. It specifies CASTVAGVYNEQFF.

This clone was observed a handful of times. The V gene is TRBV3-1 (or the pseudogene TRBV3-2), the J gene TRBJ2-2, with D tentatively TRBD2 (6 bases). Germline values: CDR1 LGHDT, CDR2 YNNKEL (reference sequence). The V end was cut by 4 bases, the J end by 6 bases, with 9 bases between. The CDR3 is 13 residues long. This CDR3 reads CASSRGTPGELFF. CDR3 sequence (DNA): TGTGCCAGCAGCCGCGGGACCCCCGGGGAGCTGTTTTTT.

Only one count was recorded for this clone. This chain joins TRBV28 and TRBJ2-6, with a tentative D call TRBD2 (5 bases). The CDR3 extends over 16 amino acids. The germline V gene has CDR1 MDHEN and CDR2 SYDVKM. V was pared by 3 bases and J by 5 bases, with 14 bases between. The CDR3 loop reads CASSFLLHGRANVLTF. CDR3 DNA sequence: TGTGCCAGCAGTTTCCTCCTACACGGGAGGGCCAACGTCCTGACTTTC.

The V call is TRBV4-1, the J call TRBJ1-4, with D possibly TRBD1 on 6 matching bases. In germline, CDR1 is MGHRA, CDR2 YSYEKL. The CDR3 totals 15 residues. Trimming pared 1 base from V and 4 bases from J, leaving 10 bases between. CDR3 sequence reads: CASSQGQGINEKLFF. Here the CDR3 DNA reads TGCGCCAGCAGCCAAGGGCAGGGGATTAATGAAAAACTGTTTTTT.

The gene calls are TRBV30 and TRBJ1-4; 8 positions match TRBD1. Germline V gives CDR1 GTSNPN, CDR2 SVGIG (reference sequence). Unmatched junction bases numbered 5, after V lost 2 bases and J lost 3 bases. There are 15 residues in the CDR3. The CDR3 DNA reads TGTGCCTGGAGTATCAGACAGGGGCCTAATGAAAAACTGTTTTTT. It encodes CAWSIRQGPNEKLFF.

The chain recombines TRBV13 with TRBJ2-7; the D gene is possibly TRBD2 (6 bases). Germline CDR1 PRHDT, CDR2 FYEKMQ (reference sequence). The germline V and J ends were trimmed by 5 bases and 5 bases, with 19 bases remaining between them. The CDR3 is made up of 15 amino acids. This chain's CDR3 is CASSNRAGNYHEQYF. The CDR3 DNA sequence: TGTGCCAGCAGCAACCGCGCGGGGAACTACCACGAGCAGTACTTC. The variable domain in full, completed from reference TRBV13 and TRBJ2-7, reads AAGVIQSPRHLIKEKRETATLKCYPIPRHDTVYWYQQGPGQDPQFLISFYEKMQSDKGSIPDRFSAQQFSDYHSELNMSSLELGDSALYFCASSNRAGNYHEQYFGPGTRLTVT.

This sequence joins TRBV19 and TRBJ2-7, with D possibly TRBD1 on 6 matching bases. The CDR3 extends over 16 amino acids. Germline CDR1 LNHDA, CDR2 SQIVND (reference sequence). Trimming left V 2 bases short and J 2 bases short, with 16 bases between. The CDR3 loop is CASSITLRGPTYEQYF. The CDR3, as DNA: TGTGCCAGTAGTATAACCCTCAGGGGCCCGACCTACGAGCAGTACTTC.

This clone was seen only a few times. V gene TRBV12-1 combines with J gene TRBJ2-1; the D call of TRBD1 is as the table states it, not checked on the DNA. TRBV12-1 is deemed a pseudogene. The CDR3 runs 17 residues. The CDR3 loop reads CASSPTRPLTGYNEQFF. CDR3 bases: TGTGCCAGCAGCCCGACCCGACCGTTGACAGGATACAATGAGCAGTTCTTC.

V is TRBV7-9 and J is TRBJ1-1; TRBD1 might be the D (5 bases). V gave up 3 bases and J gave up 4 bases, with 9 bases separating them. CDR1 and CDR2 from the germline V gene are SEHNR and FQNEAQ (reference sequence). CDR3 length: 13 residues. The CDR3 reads CASSFSGFTEAFF. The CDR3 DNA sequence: TGTGCCAGCAGCTTCTCAGGGTTCACTGAAGCTTTCTTT.

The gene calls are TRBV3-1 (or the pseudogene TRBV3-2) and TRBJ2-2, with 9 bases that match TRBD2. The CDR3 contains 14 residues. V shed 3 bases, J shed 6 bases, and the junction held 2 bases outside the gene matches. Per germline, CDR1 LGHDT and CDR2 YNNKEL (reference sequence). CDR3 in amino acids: CASSQGLAAGELFF. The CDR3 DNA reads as TGTGCCAGCAGCCAGGGACTAGCAGCCGGGGAGCTGTTTTTT.

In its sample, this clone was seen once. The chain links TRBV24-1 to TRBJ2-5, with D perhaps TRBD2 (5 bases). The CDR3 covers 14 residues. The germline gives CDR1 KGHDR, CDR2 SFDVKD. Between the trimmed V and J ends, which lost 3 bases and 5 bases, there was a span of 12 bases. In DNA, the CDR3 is TGTGCCACCAGTGATCCTAAGGGCGGGGAGACCCAGTACTTC. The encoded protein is CATSDPKGGETQYF.

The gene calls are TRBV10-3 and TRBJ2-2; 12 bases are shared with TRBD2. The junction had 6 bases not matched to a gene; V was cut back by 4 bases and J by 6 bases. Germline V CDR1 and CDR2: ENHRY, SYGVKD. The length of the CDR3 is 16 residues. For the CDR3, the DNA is TGTGCCATCAGTGCGGGACTAGCGGGCGACCCCGGGGAGCTGTTTTTT. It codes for CAISAGLAGDPGELFF.

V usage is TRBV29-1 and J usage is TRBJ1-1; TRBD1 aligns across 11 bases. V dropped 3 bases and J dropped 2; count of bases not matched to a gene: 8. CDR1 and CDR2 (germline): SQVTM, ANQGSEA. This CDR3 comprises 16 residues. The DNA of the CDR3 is TGCAGCGTTGACCCGGACAGGGGGCTCGACAACACTGAAGCTTTCTTT. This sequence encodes CSVDPDRGLDNTEAFF.

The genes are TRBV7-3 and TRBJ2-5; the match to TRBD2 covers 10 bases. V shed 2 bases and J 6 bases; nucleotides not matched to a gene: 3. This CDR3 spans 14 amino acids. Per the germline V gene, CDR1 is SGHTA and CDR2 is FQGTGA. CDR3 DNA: TGTGCCAGCAGCTTAGGGACTAGCGATCAGACCCAGTACTTC. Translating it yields CASSLGTSDQTQYF.

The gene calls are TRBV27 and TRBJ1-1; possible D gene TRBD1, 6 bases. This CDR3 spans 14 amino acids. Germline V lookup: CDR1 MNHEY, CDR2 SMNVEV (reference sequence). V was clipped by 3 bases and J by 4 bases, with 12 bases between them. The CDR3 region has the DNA TGTGCCAGCAGTTTTGGCAGGGGCGGCACTGAAGCTTTCTTT. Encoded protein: CASSFGRGGTEAFF.

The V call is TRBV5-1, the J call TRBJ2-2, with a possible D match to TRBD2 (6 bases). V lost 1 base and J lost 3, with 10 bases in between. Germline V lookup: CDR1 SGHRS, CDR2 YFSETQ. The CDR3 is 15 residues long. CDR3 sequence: CASSLQSGDTGELFF. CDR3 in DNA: TGCGCCAGCAGCTTGCAGTCGGGGGACACCGGGGAGCTGTTTTTT.

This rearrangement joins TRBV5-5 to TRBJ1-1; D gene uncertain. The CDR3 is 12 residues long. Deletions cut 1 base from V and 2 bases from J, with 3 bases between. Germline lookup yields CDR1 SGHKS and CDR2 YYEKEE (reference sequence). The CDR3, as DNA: TGTGCCAGCAGCTTGACTAACACTGAAGCTTTCTTT. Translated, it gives CASSLTNTEAFF.

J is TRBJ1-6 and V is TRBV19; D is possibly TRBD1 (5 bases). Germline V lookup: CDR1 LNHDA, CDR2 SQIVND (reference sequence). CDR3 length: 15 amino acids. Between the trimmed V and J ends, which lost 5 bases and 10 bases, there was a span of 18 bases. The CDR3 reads CASSGIGGGHSPLHF. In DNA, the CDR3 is TGTGCCAGTAGTGGGATAGGCGGCGGACACTCACCCCTCCACTTT.

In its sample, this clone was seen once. CDR3 residues: CSAGGAETQYF. CDR3 in DNA: TGCAGTGCTGGAGGGGCAGAGACCCAGTACTTC. The gene calls are TRBV20-1 and TRBJ2-5, with a weak D call TRBD2 (6 bases). Between the trimmed V and J ends, which lost 5 bases and 4 bases, there was a span of 8 bases. Germline V lookup: CDR1 DFQATT, CDR2 SNEGSKA (reference sequence). The CDR3 is made up of 11 amino acids.

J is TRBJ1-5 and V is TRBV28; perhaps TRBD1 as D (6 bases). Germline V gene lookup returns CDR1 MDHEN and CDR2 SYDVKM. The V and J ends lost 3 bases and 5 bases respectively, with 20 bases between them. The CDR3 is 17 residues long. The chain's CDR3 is CASSFLVRRQADQPQHF. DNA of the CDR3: TGTGCCAGCAGTTTTCTGGTTCGGCGACAGGCGGATCAGCCCCAGCATTTT.

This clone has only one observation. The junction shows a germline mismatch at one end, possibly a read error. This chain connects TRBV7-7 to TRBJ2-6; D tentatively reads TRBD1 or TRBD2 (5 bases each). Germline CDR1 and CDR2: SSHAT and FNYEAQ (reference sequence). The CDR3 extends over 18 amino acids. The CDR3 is CASSLAPAGPSGANVLTF. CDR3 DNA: TGTGCTAGCAGCTTAGCGCCGGCAGGGCCCTCTGGGGCCAACGTCCTGACTTTC.

CDR3 residues: CASSGLGTLLTGGYTF. DNA for the CDR3: TGTGCCAGCAGCGGATTAGGGACACTCCTCACGGGAGGCTACACCTTC. The V call is TRBV9, the J call TRBJ1-2; a possible D gene is TRBD1 (6 bases). Trimming shortened V by 3 bases and J by 8 bases, and 23 bases separated the two germline ends. Germline assignment: CDR1 SGDLS and CDR2 YYNGEE. The CDR3 is 16 residues long.

CDR3 loop: CATSGGGATDTQYF. The CDR3 coding sequence is TGTGCCACCAGTGGCGGGGGGGCAACAGATACGCAGTATTTT. The rearrangement uses TRBV24-1 and TRBJ2-3, with 9 bases that match TRBD2. J lost 3 bases, V lost 5 bases, and 2 bases had no gene match. Germline V gene sequence: CDR1 KGHDR, CDR2 SFDVKD. The CDR3 totals 14 residues.

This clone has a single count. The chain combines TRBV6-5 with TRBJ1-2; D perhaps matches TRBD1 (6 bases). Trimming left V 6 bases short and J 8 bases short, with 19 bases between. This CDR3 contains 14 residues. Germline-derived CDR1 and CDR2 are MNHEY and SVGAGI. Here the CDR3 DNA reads TGTGCCAGCAGCCAGTTGAACAGGGATGTCGGCTACACCTTC. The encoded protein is CASSQLNRDVGYTF.

The CDR3 reads CASSQNSPDTQYF. In nucleotides, the CDR3 is TGTGCCAGCAGCCAAAATAGCCCAGATACGCAGTATTTT. This chain uses TRBV3-1 (or the pseudogene TRBV3-2) with TRBJ2-3; D unclear. Germline CDR1 LGHDT, CDR2 YNNKEL (reference sequence). Trimming took 2 bases from V and 4 from J, leaving 7 bases between them. The length of the CDR3 is 13 residues.

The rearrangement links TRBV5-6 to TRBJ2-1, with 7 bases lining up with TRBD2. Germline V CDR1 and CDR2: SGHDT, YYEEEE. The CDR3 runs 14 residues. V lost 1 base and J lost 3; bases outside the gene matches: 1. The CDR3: CASSLPGGYNEQFF. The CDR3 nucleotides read TGTGCCAGCAGCTTGCCGGGGGGCTACAATGAGCAGTTCTTC.

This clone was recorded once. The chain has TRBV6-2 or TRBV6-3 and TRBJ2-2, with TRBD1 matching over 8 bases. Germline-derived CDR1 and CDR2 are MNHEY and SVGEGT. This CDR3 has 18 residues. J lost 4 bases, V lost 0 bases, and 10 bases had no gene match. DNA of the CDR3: TGTGCCAGCAGTTACTCTATTGACACAGGGGGACTCACCGGGGAGCTGTTTTTT. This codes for CASSYSIDTGGLTGELFF.

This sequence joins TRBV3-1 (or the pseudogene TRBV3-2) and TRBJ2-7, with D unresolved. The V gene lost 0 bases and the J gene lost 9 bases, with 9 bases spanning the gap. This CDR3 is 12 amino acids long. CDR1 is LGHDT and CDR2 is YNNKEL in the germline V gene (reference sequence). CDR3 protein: CASSQDYSRQYF. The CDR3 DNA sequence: TGTGCCAGCAGCCAAGACTACTCGCGGCAGTACTTC.

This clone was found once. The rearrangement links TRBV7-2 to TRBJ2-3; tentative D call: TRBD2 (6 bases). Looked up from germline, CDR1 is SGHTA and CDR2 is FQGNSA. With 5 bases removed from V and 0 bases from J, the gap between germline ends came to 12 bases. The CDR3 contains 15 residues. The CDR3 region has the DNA TGTGCCAGCAGCCGGGGGACTCCTAGCACAGATACGCAGTATTTT. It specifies CASSRGTPSTDTQYF.